The entry below gives a single T cell receptor beta chain sequence along with its context. In its sample, this clonotype was seen a few times. Its antigen is currently not known. Per-nucleotide qualities are absent, and no much larger clonotype sits a single base away. Cut back by 3 bases and 4 bases, the V and J ends lie 6 bases apart. The CDR3 spans 12 residues, from the cysteine through the phenylalanine. Solely the CDR3 DNA is kept, with 36 bases framed from the first base. CDR1 ENHRY and CDR2 SYGVKD are derived from the germline V gene. Every donor in the study was a healthy Caucasian. Three unrelated non-twin adults were also sequenced: a male aged 18 to 30, a male aged 50 to 60 and a female aged 50 to 60. Miltenyi CD45RO+ enrichment and human naive T-cell isolation kits were used to isolate memory (CD45RO+) and naive T cells from PBMC. Receptor amplification or capture employed 5' RACE. TCRdb lists the instrument as Illumina HiSeq 2000. A universal primer binding site was added through template switching, and the final cDNA carried a unique molecular identifier so that TCR cDNA molecules could be counted accurately. Specific primers in the conserved constant-segment region were used to synthesize first-strand cDNA for TCR alpha and beta chains. Each cDNA library was double barcoded, with a SMART-Mk sample barcode plus Illumina barcodes, to control for contamination. Two successive PCR steps introduced TruSeq adapter sequences along with Illumina sample barcodes. TCR alpha and beta cDNA libraries were sequenced on the Illumina HiSeq platform with custom primers. In the original analysis: MiGEC was used to process raw reads and extract unique molecular identifiers, and MiXCR was used to find CDR3 positions. For each individual, recombination models were inferred using an EM algorithm with the repgenHMM and IGoR tools. The analysis of shared clonotypes was done with the tcR package in R, with sharing normalized by the product of cloneset sizes. Out-of-frame nonproductive sequences were analyzed to study raw recombination free of thymic and clonal selection effects. TCRdb passed the public sequencing reads through fastp at Q25 and MiXCR, retaining productive beta sequences. For every CDR3 protein sequence, its rows merge into one entry that carries the most common genes and DNA. TCRdb, rather than the study authors, made the V and J calls. The sample table holds 420,000 or so distinct CDR3 sequences, of which about 18% were seen once. Around 12% of the sample is taken by the ten largest.

These data come from a study of identical twins listed by TCRdb under 2016. Regarding the study in general: The study deep-sequenced TCR alpha and beta repertoires from monozygotic twins, unrelated adults of various ages and cord blood to test whether fetal clonotypes persist. To rule out contamination, the twin experiments were replicated at different times with different library preparation protocols. What the research found in general, with its limitations: Recombination models systematically underestimated out-of-frame TCR alpha sharing in monozygotic twins but agreed with sharing between unrelated individuals. Zero-insertion analyses could be partly confounded by invariant T cells such as MAIT and iNKT, although diverse VJ usage argued against such confounding for most clonotypes. The excess sharing between twins in beta out-of-frame sequences was weaker because fewer shared sequences reduced the signal-to-noise ratio. Compared with coincidental sharing between unrelated individuals, out-of-frame TCR alpha sequences shared between twins had an excess of sequences with low generation probability. Because the same donors could not be followed over many years, the conclusions depended on cross-sectional statistical analysis. Fewer insertions were carried by abundant cord blood beta clonotypes; a weaker similar trend was observed in young adult naive repertoires, while no such trend was observed in memory repertoires.

This clonotype was obtained from a man aged 45-60 years in good health. The sequenced material came from naive T cells sorted from blood. Reading the label with the study, this specimen's cell subset or site is: cells isolated with a human naive T-cell isolation kit. The sequence links TRBV10-3 to TRBJ1-2, with the D gene not confidently named. In nucleotide form, the sequence is TGTGCCATCAGTGAACAGACCTATGGCTACACCTTC. The resulting protein is CAISEQTYGYTF.